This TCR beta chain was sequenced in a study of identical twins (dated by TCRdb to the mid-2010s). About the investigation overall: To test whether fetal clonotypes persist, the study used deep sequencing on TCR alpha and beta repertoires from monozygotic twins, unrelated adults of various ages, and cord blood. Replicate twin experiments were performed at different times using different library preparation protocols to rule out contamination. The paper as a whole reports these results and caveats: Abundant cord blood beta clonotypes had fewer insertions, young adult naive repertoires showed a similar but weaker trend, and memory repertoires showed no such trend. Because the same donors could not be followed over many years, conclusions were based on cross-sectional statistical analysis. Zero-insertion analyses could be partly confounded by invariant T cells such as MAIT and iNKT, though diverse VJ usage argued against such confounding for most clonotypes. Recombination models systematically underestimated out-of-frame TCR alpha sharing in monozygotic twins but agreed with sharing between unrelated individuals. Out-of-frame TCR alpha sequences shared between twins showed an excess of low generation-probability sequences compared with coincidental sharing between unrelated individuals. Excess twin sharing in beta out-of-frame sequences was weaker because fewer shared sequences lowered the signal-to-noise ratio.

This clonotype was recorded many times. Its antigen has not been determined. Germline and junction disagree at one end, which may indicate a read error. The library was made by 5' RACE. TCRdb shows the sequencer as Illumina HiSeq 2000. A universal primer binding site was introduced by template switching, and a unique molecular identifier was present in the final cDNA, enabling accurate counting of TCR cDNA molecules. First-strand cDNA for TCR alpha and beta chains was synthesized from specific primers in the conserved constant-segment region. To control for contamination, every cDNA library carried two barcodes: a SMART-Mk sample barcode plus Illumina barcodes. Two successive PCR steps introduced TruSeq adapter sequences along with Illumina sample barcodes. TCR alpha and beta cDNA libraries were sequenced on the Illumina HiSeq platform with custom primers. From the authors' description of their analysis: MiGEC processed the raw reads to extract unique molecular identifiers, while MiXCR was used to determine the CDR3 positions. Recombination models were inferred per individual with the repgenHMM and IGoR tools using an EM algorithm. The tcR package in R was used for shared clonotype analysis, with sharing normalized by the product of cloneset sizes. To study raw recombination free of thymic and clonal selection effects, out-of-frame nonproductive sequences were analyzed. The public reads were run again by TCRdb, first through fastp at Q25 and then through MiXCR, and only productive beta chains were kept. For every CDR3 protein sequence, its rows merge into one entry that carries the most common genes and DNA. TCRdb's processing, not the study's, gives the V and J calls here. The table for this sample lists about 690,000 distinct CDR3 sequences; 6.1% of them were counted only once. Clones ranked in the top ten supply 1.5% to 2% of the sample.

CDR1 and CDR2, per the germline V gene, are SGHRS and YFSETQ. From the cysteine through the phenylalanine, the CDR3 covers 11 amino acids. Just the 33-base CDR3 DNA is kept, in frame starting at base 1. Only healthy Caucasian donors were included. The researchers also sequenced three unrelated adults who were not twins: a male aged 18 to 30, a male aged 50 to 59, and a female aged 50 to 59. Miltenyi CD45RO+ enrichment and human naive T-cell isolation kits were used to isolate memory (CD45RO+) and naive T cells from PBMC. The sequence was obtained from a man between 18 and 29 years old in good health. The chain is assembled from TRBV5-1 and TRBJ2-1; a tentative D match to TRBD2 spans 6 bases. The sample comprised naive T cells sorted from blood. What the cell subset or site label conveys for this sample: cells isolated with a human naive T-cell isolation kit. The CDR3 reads CASLGGNEQFF. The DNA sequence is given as TGTGCCAGCTTGGGGGGAAATGAGCAGTTCTTC.